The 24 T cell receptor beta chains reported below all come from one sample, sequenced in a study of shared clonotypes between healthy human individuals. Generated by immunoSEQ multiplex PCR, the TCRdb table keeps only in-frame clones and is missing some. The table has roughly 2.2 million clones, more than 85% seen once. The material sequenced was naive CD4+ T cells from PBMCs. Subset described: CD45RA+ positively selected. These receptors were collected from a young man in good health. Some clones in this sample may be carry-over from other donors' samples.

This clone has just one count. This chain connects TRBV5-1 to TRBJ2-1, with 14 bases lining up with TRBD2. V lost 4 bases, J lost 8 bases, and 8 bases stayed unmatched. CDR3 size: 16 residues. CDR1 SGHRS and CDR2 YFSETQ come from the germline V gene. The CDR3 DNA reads TGCGCCAGCAGCAATGGGGGACTAGCGGGAGTTGATGAGCAGTTCTTC. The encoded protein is CASSNGGLAGVDEQFF.

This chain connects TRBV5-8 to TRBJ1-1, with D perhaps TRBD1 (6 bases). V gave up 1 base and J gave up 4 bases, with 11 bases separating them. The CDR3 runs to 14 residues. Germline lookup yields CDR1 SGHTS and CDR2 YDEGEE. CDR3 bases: TGTGCCAGCAGCTTGCGGGGGCTTGGCACTGAAGCTTTCTTT. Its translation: CASSLRGLGTEAFF. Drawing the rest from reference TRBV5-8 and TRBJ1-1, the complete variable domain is EAGVTQSPTHLIKTRGQQATLRCSPISGHTSVYWYQQALGLGLQFLLWYDEGEERNRGNFPPRFSGRQFPNYSSELNVNALELEDSALYLCASSLRGLGTEAFFGQGTRLTVV.

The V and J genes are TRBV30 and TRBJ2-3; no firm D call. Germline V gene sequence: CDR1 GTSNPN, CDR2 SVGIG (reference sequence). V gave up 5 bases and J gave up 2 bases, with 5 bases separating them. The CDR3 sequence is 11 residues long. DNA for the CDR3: TGTGCCTGGGCCTACACAGATACGCAGTATTTT. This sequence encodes CAWAYTDTQYF.

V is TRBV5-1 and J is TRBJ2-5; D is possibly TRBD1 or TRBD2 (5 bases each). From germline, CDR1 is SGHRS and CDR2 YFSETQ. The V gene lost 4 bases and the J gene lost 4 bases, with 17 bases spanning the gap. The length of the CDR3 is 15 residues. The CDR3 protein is CASSPQGKGRETQYF. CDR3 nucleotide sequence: TGCGCCAGCAGCCCTCAGGGAAAAGGGAGAGAGACCCAGTACTTC.

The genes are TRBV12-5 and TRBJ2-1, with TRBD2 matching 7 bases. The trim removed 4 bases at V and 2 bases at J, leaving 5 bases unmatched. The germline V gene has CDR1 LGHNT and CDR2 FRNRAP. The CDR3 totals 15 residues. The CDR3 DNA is TGTGCTAGTGGTTGGGAGGGCCCGACCTACAATGAGCAGTTCTTC. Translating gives CASGWEGPTYNEQFF.

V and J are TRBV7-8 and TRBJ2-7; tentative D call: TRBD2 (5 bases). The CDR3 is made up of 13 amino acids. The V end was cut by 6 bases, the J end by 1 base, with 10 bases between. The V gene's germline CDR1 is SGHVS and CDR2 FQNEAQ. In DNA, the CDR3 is TGTGCCAGCAGGGACTTCCGTTCCTACGAGCAGTACTTC. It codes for CASRDFRSYEQYF.

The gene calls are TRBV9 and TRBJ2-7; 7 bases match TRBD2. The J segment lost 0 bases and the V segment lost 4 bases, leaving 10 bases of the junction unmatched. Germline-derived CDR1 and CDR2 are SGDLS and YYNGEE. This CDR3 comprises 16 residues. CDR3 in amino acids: CASSPRWGGTSYEQYF. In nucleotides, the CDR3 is TGTGCCAGCAGCCCCCGTTGGGGGGGGACCTCCTACGAGCAGTACTTC.

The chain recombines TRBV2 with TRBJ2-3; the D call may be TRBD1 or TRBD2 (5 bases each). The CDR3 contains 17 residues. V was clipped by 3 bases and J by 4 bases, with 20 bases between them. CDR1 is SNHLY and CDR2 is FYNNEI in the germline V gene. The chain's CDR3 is CASSEGYRGPNPDTQYF. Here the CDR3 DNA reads TGTGCCAGCAGTGAGGGGTACCGGGGCCCAAACCCAGATACGCAGTATTTT.

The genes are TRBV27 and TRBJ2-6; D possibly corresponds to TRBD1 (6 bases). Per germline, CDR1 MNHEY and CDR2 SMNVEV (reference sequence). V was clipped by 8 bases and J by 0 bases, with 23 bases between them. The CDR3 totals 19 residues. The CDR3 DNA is TGTGCCAGCGGGCACACGGGGACATTCTATTACTCTGGGGCCAACGTCCTGACTTTC. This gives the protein CASGHTGTFYYSGANVLTF. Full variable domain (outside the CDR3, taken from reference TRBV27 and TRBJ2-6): EAQVTQNPRYLITVTGKKLTVTCSQNMNHEYMSWYRQDPGLGLRQIYYSMNVEVTDKGDVPEGYKVSRKEKRNFPLILESPSPNQTSLYFCASGHTGTFYYSGANVLTFGAGSRLTVL.

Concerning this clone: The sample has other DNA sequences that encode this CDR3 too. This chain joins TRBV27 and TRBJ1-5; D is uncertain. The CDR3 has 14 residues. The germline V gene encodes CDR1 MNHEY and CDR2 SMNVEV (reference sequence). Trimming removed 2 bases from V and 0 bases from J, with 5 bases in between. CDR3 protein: CASSLLDSNQPQHF. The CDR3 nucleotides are TGTGCCAGCAGTTTACTGGATAGCAATCAGCCCCAGCATTTT.

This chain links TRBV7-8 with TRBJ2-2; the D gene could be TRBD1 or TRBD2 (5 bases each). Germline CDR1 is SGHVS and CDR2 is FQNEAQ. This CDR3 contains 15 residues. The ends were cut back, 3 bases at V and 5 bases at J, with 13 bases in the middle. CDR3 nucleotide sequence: TGTGCCAGCAGCTTCTCAGGGAGTAGGACCGGGGAGCTGTTTTTT. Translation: CASSFSGSRTGELFF.

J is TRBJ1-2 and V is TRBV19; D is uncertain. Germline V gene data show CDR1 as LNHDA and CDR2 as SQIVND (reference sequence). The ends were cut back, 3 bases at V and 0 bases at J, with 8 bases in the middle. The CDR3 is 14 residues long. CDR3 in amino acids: CASSITITNYGYTF. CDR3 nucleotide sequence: TGTGCCAGTAGTATCACCATCACTAACTATGGCTACACCTTC.

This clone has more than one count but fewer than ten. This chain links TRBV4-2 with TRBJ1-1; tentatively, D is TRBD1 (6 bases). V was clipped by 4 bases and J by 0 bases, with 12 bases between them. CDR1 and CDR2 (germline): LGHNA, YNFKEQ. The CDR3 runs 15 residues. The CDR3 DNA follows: TGTGCCAGCAGCCCTCTGGACAGCATGAACACTGAAGCTTTCTTT. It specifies CASSPLDSMNTEAFF.

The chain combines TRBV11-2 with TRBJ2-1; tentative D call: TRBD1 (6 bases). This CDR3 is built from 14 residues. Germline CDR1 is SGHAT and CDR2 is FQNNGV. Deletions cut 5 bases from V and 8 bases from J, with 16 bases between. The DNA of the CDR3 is TGTGCCAGCAGCAACCCAACAGGGCTCGATGAGCAGTTCTTC. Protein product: CASSNPTGLDEQFF.

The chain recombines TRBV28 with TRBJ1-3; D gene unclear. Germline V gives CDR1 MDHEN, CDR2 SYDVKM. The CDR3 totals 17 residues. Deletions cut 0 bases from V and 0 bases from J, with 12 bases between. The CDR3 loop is CASSLWSPTHSGNTIYF. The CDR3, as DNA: TGTGCCAGCAGTTTATGGAGCCCGACCCACTCTGGAAACACCATATATTTT.

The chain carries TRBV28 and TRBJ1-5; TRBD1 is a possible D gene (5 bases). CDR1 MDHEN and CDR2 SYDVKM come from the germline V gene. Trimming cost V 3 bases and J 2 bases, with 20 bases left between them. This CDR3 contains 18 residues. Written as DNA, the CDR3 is TGTGCCAGCAGTTTCTGGGGTTTTTCGGGGGTGCGCAATCAGCCCCAGCATTTT. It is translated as CASSFWGFSGVRNQPQHF.

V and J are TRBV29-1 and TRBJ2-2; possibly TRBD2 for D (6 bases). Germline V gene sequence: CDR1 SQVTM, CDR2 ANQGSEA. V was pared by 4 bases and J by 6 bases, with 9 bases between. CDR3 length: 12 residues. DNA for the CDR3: TGCAGCGTTGCGGGGGTGCCCGGGGAGCTGTTTTTT. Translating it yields CSVAGVPGELFF.

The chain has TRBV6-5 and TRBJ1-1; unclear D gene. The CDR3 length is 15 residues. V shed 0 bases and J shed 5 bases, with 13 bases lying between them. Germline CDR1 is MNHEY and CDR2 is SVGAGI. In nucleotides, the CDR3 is TGTGCCAGCAGTTACTCTGATAGGAGTCGGACTGAAGCTTTCTTT. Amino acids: CASSYSDRSRTEAFF.

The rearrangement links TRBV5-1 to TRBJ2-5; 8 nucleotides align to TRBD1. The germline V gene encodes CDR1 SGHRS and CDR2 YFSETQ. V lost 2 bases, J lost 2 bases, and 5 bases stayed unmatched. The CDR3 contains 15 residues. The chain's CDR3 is CASSFSTGEQETQYF. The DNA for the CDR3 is TGCGCCAGCAGCTTCTCGACAGGGGAACAAGAGACCCAGTACTTC.

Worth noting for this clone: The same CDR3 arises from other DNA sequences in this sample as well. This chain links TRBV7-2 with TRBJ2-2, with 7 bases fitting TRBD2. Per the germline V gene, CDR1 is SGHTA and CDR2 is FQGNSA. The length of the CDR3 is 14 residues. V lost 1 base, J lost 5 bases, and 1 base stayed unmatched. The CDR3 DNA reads TGTGCCAGCAGCTTAGTGGGGGGGACCGGGGAGCTGTTTTTT. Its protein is CASSLVGGTGELFF.

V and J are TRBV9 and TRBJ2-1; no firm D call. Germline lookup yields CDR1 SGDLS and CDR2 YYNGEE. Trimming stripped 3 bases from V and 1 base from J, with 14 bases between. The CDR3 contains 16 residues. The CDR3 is CASSAPVGPSYNEQFF. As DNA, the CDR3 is TGTGCCAGCAGCGCACCTGTAGGCCCATCCTACAATGAGCAGTTCTTC.

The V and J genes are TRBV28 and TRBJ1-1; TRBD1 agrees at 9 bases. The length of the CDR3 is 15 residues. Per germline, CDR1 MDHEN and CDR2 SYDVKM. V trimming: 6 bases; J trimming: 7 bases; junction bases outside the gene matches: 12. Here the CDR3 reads CASRTSGQGHFEAFF. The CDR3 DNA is TGTGCCAGCAGGACATCGGGACAGGGCCACTTTGAAGCTTTCTTT.

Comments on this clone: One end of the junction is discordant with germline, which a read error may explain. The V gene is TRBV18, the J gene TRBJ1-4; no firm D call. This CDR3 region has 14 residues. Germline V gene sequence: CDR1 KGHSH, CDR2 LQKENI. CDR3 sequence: CVSSPRLGNEKLFF. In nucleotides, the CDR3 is TGTGTCAGCTCACCGCGCTTGGGAAATGAAAAACTGTTTTTT.

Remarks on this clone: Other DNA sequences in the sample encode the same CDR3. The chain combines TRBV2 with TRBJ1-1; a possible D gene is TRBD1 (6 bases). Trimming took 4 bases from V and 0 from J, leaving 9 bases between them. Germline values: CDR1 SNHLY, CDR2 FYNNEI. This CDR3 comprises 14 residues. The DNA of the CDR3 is TGTGCCAGCAGTGCAGGACAGATGAACACTGAAGCTTTCTTT. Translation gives CASSAGQMNTEAFF.